This T cell receptor (beta chain) stems from a study of monozygotic twins with inflammatory bowel disease. This CDR3 has 14 residues. Per the germline V gene, CDR1 is SGHDT and CDR2 is YYEEEE. TCRdb re-called the 5' RACE reads, yielding one record per CDR3 amino acid sequence without DNA. The listing records around 380,000 distinct CDR3 sequences. The sample was blood. The receptor's source is a human donor with ulcerative colitis or Crohn's disease, or a healthy co-twin of an affected twin (not recorded which). This chain connects TRBV5-6 to TRBJ2-7; TCRdb gives TRBD2 as the D gene, but with no DNA this cannot be confirmed. The CDR3 reads CASSLVSAEGEQYF.